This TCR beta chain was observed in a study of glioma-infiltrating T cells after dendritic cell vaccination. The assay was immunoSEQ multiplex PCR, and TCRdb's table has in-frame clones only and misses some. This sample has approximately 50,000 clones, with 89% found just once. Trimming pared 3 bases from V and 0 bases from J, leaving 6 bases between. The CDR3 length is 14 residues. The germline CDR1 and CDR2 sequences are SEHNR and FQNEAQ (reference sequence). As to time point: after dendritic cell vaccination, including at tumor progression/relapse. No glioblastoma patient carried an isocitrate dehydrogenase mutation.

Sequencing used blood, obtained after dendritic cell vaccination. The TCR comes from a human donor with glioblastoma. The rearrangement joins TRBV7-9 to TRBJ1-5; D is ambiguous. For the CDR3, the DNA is TGTGCCAGCAGCTTTGGGCATAGCAATCAGCCCCAGCATTTT. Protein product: CASSFGHSNQPQHF.